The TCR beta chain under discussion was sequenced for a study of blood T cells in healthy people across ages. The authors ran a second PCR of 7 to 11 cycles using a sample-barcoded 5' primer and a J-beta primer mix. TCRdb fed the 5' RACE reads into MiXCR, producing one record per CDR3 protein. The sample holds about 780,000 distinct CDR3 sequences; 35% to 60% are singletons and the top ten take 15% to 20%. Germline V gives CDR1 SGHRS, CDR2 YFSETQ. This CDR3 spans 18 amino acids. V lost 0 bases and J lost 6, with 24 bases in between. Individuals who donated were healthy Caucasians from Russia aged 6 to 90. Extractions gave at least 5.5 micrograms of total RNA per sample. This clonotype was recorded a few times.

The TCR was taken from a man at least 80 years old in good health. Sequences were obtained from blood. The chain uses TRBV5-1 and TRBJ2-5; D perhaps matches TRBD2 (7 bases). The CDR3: CASSLETAIAGTGKTQYF. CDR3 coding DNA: TGCGCCAGCAGCTTGGAAACAGCGATAGCGGGTACAGGGAAGACCCAGTACTTC.